The 12 T cell receptor beta chains presented below share a single source sample, sequenced in a study of T-cell reconstitution after alpha-beta-depleted transplantation in children. The TCRbeta library incorporated unique molecular identifiers. TCRdb independently ran MiXCR on the PCR reads; one entry per CDR3 protein. The table records 200,000 to 300,000 distinct CDR3 sequences, approximately 8.9% of them present only once. Sequences were derived from PBMCs, mostly from graft donor cells, sampled 180 days after TCRalphabeta/CD19-depleted stem cell transplant. These receptors all come from a male patient younger than 18 who had a stem cell transplant for acute lymphoblastic leukemia, so the T cells may come from the graft donor.

This rearrangement joins TRBV5-4 to TRBJ2-5; the D gene is possibly TRBD2 (5 bases). The germline CDR1 and CDR2 sequences are SGHNT and YYREEE (reference sequence). V was clipped by 0 bases and J by 2 bases, with 11 bases between them. The CDR3 has 15 amino acids. For the CDR3, the DNA is TGTGCCAGCAGCTTGGGGGTACTAGGACAAGAGACCCAGTACTTC. This encodes CASSLGVLGQETQYF.

This clonotype was detected only once. A much bigger clone sits one base away, suggesting this may be a read error. This chain uses TRBV6-5 with TRBJ2-7; TRBD1 aligns across 12 bases. Germline V CDR1 and CDR2: MNHEY, SVGAGI. The CDR3 runs to 15 residues. V lost 2 bases, J lost 6 bases, and 5 bases stayed unmatched. CDR3 in amino acids: CASSYGTGGPCEQYF. The CDR3 bases are TGTGCCAGCAGTTACGGGACAGGGGGCCCCTGCGAGCAGTACTTC.

This clonotype has ten or more counts. The gene calls are TRBV27 and TRBJ2-1, with D perhaps TRBD2 (6 bases). The CDR3 contains 18 residues. The ends were cut back, 2 bases at V and 7 bases at J, with 24 bases in the middle. CDR1 and CDR2 from the germline V gene are MNHEY and SMNVEV (reference sequence). CDR3 region: CASSLTPTRVGFSNEQFF. The CDR3 DNA reads TGTGCCAGCAGTTTAACCCCGACTAGGGTCGGTTTCAGTAATGAGCAGTTCTTC.

To note about this clonotype: This may arise from a read error, as a much more abundant clone is one base away. For the CDR3, the DNA is TGTGCCAGCAGCCGAGCTCAGGGGGTTCGAACTGAAGCTTTCTTT. Amino acid sequence: CASSRAQGVRTEAFF. This chain uses TRBV4-2 with TRBJ1-1; 7 nucleotides agree with TRBD1. CDR3 length: 15 residues. V gave up 4 bases and J gave up 5 bases; unmatched junction bases: 10. The germline gives CDR1 LGHNA, CDR2 YNFKEQ.

This clonotype was seen repeatedly, ten times or more. J is TRBJ2-5 and V is TRBV7-9; D remains ambiguous. The CDR3 covers 13 residues. Looked up from germline, CDR1 is SEHNR and CDR2 is FQNEAQ (reference sequence). V was trimmed by 2 bases and J by 5 bases, leaving 9 bases between them. The CDR3 is CASSLNRRETQYF. The CDR3 nucleotides read TGTGCCAGCAGCTTAAATCGTCGGGAGACCCAGTACTTC.

This clonotype occurred many times. The CDR3 bases are TGTGCCGGGGAGAGAAACAGGGGTACAGAGACCCAGTACTTC. Translating it yields CAGERNRGTETQYF. J is TRBJ2-5 and V is TRBV2, with TRBD1 identical over 7 bases. The germline V gene has CDR1 SNHLY and CDR2 FYNNEI. This CDR3 is built from 14 residues. Trimming took 11 bases from V and 4 from J; bases not matched to a gene: 13.

This clonotype was seen repeatedly, ten times or more. V usage is TRBV29-1 and J usage is TRBJ1-2; possibly TRBD1 for D (6 bases). The CDR3 consists of 11 residues. V lost 5 bases, J lost 6 bases, and 10 bases lay in between. The germline V gene encodes CDR1 SQVTM and CDR2 ANQGSEA. The DNA of the CDR3 is TGCAGCGTTTCTCAGGGGAATGGCTACACCTTC. It codes for CSVSQGNGYTF.

This clonotype was seen many times. J is TRBJ1-1 and V is TRBV29-1; no firm D call. This CDR3 contains 13 residues. V lost 3 bases and J lost 6, with 14 bases in between. CDR1 SQVTM and CDR2 ANQGSEA come from the germline V gene. The CDR3 sequence is CSVDGHRGAEAFF. Written as DNA, the CDR3 is TGCAGCGTTGACGGCCACCGCGGGGCTGAAGCTTTCTTT.

This clonotype was seen at least ten times. The chain recombines TRBV12-3 or TRBV12-4 with TRBJ1-2, with TRBD1 as a possible D gene (5 bases). This CDR3 contains 12 residues. Trimming pared 3 bases from V and 8 bases from J, leaving 10 bases between. CDR3 residues: CASSLNWDGYTF. The CDR3 nucleotides read TGTGCCAGCAGTTTGAACTGGGACGGCTACACCTTC.

At least ten counts were recorded for this clonotype. The rearrangement joins TRBV5-5 to TRBJ2-1, with D unclear. This CDR3 spans 11 amino acids. Germline V gene sequence: CDR1 SGHKS, CDR2 YYEKEE (reference sequence). V was pared by 0 bases and J by 12 bases, with 7 bases between. The CDR3 DNA is TGTGCCAGCAGCTTGGGGTGGGGGCAGTTCTTC. Its translation: CASSLGWGQFF.

This clonotype was observed a handful of times. The chain carries TRBV3-1 and TRBJ2-5, with TRBD1 identical over 12 bases. The germline gives CDR1 LGHDT, CDR2 YNNKEL (reference sequence). CDR3 size: 16 residues. V shed 8 bases, J shed 9 bases, and the junction held 16 bases outside the gene matches. CDR3 bases: TGTGCCAGCTTACTGTCCGGGACAGGGGGCGTTTGGGCCCAGTACTTC. This encodes CASLLSGTGGVWAQYF.

At least ten counts were recorded for this clonotype. The chain links TRBV7-2 to TRBJ2-3; D not resolved. The germline V gene encodes CDR1 SGHTA and CDR2 FQGNSA. The CDR3 contains 15 residues. Trimming stripped 1 base from V and 0 bases from J, with 8 bases between. The CDR3 sequence: CASSLDAISTDTQYF. CDR3 nucleotides: TGTGCCAGCAGCTTAGACGCGATTAGCACAGATACGCAGTATTTT. The full variable domain, its missing parts supplied by reference TRBV7-2 and TRBJ2-3, is GAGVSQSPSNKVTEKGKDVELRCDPISGHTALYWYRQSLGQGLEFLIYFQGNSAPDKSGLPSDRFSAERTGGSVSTLTIQRTQQEDSAVYLCASSLDAISTDTQYFGPGTRLTVL.